The 11 T cell receptor beta chains in this list originate from one sample, sequenced in a study of blood T cells in healthy people across ages. Together with a sample-barcoded 5' primer, a J-beta primer mix was included in a second PCR lasting roughly 6 to 12 cycles. TCRdb re-analysed the 5' RACE reads in MiXCR, keeping a single row per CDR3 protein. The repertoire holds 1,500,000 or so distinct CDR3 sequences, almost 60% seen once, with roughly 7% in the top ten. The source material was blood. Every receptor here comes from a young man in good health.

The gene calls are TRBV11-3 and TRBJ2-5; D is possibly TRBD1 (5 bases). Trimming stripped 4 bases from V and 11 bases from J, with 32 bases between. This CDR3 is built from 18 residues. Germline lookup yields CDR1 SGHNT and CDR2 YENEEA. CDR3 amino acids: CASSSRASDTGSYNEQYF. In DNA form, the CDR3 reads TGTGCCAGCAGCTCTAGGGCAAGCGACACAGGTTCCTACAATGAGCAGTACTTC.

This sequence joins TRBV4-1 and TRBJ2-1; no firm D call. The V end was cut by 0 bases, the J end by 7 bases, with 16 bases between. Germline CDR1 is MGHRA and CDR2 is YSYEKL. The CDR3 has 16 amino acids. The CDR3 DNA reads as TGCGCCAGCAGCCAAGATTGGAGACTTTTGTCTAATGAGCAGTTCTTC. Its protein is CASSQDWRLLSNEQFF.

The chain employs TRBV4-3 and TRBJ2-2, with 10 bases fitting TRBD2. J gave up 7 bases and V 1 base, and 9 bases lay outside the gene matches. The CDR3 loop spans 17 amino acids. The V gene's germline CDR1 is LGHNA and CDR2 YSLEER. The CDR3 region is CASSQGISGGRIGELFF. The CDR3 nucleotides read TGCGCCAGCAGCCAAGGAATTAGCGGGGGGCGGATCGGGGAGCTGTTTTTT.

The count of this clonotype is one. The chain uses TRBV21-1 and TRBJ2-2; the table's D call, TRBD1, was not checked against the DNA. TRBV21-1 is recorded as a pseudogene. The CDR3 loop spans 16 amino acids. The CDR3 sequence: CASSIPATANTGELFF. As DNA, the CDR3 is TGTGCCAGCAGCATCCCGGCGACAGCGAACACCGGGGAGCTGTTTTTT.

V is TRBV20-1 and J is TRBJ2-5; D gene uncertain. Near its end, the DNA agrees better with TRBJ2-7, so the J call may be wrong. This CDR3 spans 14 amino acids. Germline V CDR1 and CDR2: DFQATT, SNEGSKA (reference sequence). The CDR3 sequence: CSAKSRLDGYEQYF. As DNA, the CDR3 is TGCAGTGCTAAAAGCCGGCTAGATGGGTACGAGCAGTACTTC.

This clonotype occurred a few times. The chain combines TRBV27 with TRBJ2-7; tentatively, D is TRBD2 (5 bases). The ends were cut back, 3 bases at V and 3 bases at J, with 9 bases in the middle. The CDR3 totals 13 residues. Per germline, CDR1 MNHEY and CDR2 SMNVEV (reference sequence). CDR3 region: CASSFGRDYEQYF. The CDR3 nucleotides are TGTGCCAGCAGTTTCGGACGGGACTACGAGCAGTACTTC.

The genes are TRBV11-2 and TRBJ2-3; a weak D match, TRBD2 (6 bases). Trimming took 5 bases from V and 3 from J, leaving 15 bases between them. Looked up from germline, CDR1 is SGHAT and CDR2 is FQNNGV. CDR3 length: 15 residues. CDR3 protein: CASSPQPLATDTQYF. Here the CDR3 DNA reads TGTGCCAGCAGCCCACAGCCACTAGCAACAGATACGCAGTATTTT. The variable domain in full, with the rest retrieved from reference TRBV11-2 and TRBJ2-3, is EAGVAQSPRYKIIEKRQSVAFWCNPISGHATLYWYQQILGQGPKLLIQFQNNGVVDDSQLPKDRFSAERLKGVDSTLKIQPAKLEDSAVYLCASSPQPLATDTQYFGPGTRLTVL.

This clonotype was picked up a small number of times. V and J are TRBV29-1 and TRBJ2-4; D is possibly TRBD1 or TRBD2 (5 bases each). Germline values: CDR1 SQVTM, CDR2 ANQGSEA. Deletions cut 0 bases from V and 6 bases from J, with 15 bases between. The CDR3 is 15 amino acids. The CDR3 DNA reads as TGCAGCGTTGAAGACCCAGGGACCGACTTAAACATTCAGTACTTC. This translates into CSVEDPGTDLNIQYF.

The chain couples TRBV10-3 to TRBJ1-1, with TRBD1 matching over 10 bases. Germline V lookup: CDR1 ENHRY, CDR2 SYGVKD. V gave up 4 bases and J gave up 7 bases; unmatched junction bases: 3. CDR3 length: 13 amino acids. The CDR3 sequence: CAISVGQGDEAFF. CDR3 nucleotides: TGTGCCATCAGTGTTGGACAGGGGGATGAAGCTTTCTTT.

The V gene is TRBV2, the J gene TRBJ2-4; maybe TRBD1 (5 bases). Trimming stripped 8 bases from V and 2 bases from J, with 7 bases between. Germline CDR1 and CDR2: SNHLY and FYNNEI. CDR3 size: 12 residues. The CDR3 region has the DNA TGTGCCAGCGGGGCTACCAAAAACATTCAGTACTTC. Protein: CASGATKNIQYF.

This chain links TRBV21-1 with TRBJ2-7. TRBV21-1 is classified as a pseudogene. The length of the CDR3 is 14 residues. The CDR3 is CASSKAKGPDEQYF. CDR3 nucleotide sequence: TGTGCCAGCAGCAAAGCGAAGGGCCCTGACGAGCAGTACTTC.